The 23 T cell receptor beta chains given below trace back to one sample, sequenced in a study of PD-L1 blockade in urothelial cancer (dated by TCRdb to about 2017). The sample's time point label, in plain terms: pretreatment peripheral blood. Library creation used the immunoSEQ multiplex PCR assay. The source is immuneACCESS, and TCRdb retained only in-frame sequences with V and J called. Part of the clones is not carried over; for the studies checked, unresolved V genes explain less than half of this, and the remainder is unexplained. The sample profile shows around 63,000 clones; about 81% of them were found once. Of the sample, around 1.5% falls within the top ten clones. Sequences were derived from PBMCs, sampled around atezolizumab (anti-PD-L1) treatment. The receptors come from a man aged 70-80 years with urothelial cancer.

This chain connects TRBV27 to TRBJ2-7, with 10 bases lining up with TRBD2. The germline CDR1 and CDR2 sequences are MNHEY and SMNVEV (reference sequence). The trim removed 5 bases at V and 2 bases at J, leaving 15 bases unmatched. The CDR3 totals 18 residues. DNA of the CDR3: TGTGCCAGCAGTCCACGAAGCCTAGCGGGAGACCCTACCTACGAGCAGTACTTC. It is translated as CASSPRSLAGDPTYEQYF.

This chain links TRBV9 with TRBJ2-1; 9 bases map to TRBD1. Germline CDR1 is SGDLS and CDR2 is YYNGEE. This CDR3 is 16 amino acids long. Losses at the gene ends were 3 bases for V and 3 bases for J; bases not matched to a gene: 7. The CDR3 is CASSADTGGVYNEQFF. In DNA form, the CDR3 reads TGTGCCAGCAGCGCAGACACAGGGGGCGTCTACAATGAGCAGTTCTTC.

The rearrangement joins TRBV19 to TRBJ1-1; D gene ambiguous. This CDR3 comprises 14 residues. CDR1 is LNHDA and CDR2 is SQIVND in the germline V gene (reference sequence). Between the trimmed V and J ends, which lost 1 base and 1 base, there was a span of 7 bases. CDR3 DNA sequence: TGTGCCAGTAGTATAGGCGATAGGAACACTGAAGCTTTCTTT. It specifies CASSIGDRNTEAFF.

The V and J genes are TRBV4-2 and TRBJ1-1; TRBD1 is a possible D gene (6 bases). The CDR3 is 17 amino acids. V lost 0 bases, J lost 0 bases, and 14 bases lay in between. The germline CDR1 and CDR2 sequences are LGHNA and YNFKEQ. Here the CDR3 reads CASSQDRGARMNTEAFF. The CDR3, as DNA: TGTGCCAGCAGCCAAGATCGGGGGGCGAGGATGAACACTGAAGCTTTCTTT.

The rearrangement joins TRBV7-9 to TRBJ2-7, with unresolved D. Trimming removed 3 bases from V and 5 bases from J, with 14 bases in between. The CDR3 loop spans 14 amino acids. Germline CDR1 SEHNR, CDR2 FQNEAQ (reference sequence). The CDR3 DNA follows: TGTGCCAGCAGCTTTGATCTAGATGGAGACGAGCAGTACTTC. This sequence encodes CASSFDLDGDEQYF.

The chain is built from TRBV28 and TRBJ2-2; weak D call: TRBD2 (5 bases). Germline CDR1 is MDHEN and CDR2 is SYDVKM. This CDR3 contains 13 residues. V lost 8 bases and J 3 bases, leaving 10 bases between the germline ends. The chain's CDR3 is CASGRGDTGELFF. In DNA, the CDR3 is TGTGCCAGCGGCCGGGGAGACACCGGGGAGCTGTTTTTT. The full variable domain, completed using reference TRBV28 and TRBJ2-2, is DVKVTQSSRYLVKRTGEKVFLECVQDMDHENMFWYRQDPGLGLRLIYFSYDVKMKEKGDIPEGYSVSREKKERFSLILESASTNQTSMYLCASGRGDTGELFFGEGSRLTVL.

This clone appeared a single time. V gene TRBV2 combines with J gene TRBJ1-1; 9 bases agree with TRBD1. The CDR3 covers 15 residues. Per germline, CDR1 SNHLY and CDR2 FYNNEI. Trimming cost V 4 bases and J 6 bases; bases outside gene matches: 9. CDR3 coding DNA: TGTGCCAGCAGTGGGGACAGGGACGGGGTAGCTGAAGCTTTCTTT. It yields the protein CASSGDRDGVAEAFF.

This chain links TRBV30 with TRBJ2-6, with D maybe TRBD1 (6 bases). The CDR3 runs 16 residues. The V gene lost 4 bases and the J gene lost 0 bases, with 13 bases spanning the gap. The germline CDR1 and CDR2 sequences are GTSNPN and SVGIG (reference sequence). The CDR3: CAWTNDRISGANVLTF. The CDR3 bases are TGTGCCTGGACCAATGACAGGATCTCTGGGGCCAACGTCCTGACTTTC.

The chain recombines TRBV4-2 with TRBJ1-1, with a weak D call TRBD1 (5 bases). CDR3 size: 15 residues. From germline, CDR1 is LGHNA and CDR2 YNFKEQ. Trimming pared 0 bases from V and 4 bases from J, leaving 12 bases between. CDR3 loop: CASSQEGVLGTEAFF. CDR3 bases: TGTGCCAGCAGCCAAGAAGGGGTACTGGGCACTGAAGCTTTCTTT.

The chain has TRBV4-3 and TRBJ1-2; D is unresolved. CDR3 length: 14 amino acids. The germline gives CDR1 LGHNA, CDR2 YSLEER. V gave up 0 bases and J gave up 4 bases, with 9 bases separating them. The CDR3 DNA sequence: TGCGCCAGCAGCCAAGATCGGGAGGCCTATGGCTACACCTTC. This gives the protein CASSQDREAYGYTF.

This clone occurred a few times. CDR3 sequence reads: CASSEGQQNEKLFF. In nucleotides, the CDR3 is TGTGCCAGCTCGGAGGGACAGCAAAATGAAAAACTGTTTTTT. The chain has TRBV18 and TRBJ1-4; 7 nucleotides align to TRBD1. Germline assignment: CDR1 KGHSH and CDR2 LQKENI. The CDR3 totals 14 residues. V dropped 6 bases and J dropped 5; count of bases not matched to a gene: 6.

The V and J genes are TRBV10-3 and TRBJ1-1, with D unclear. The V end was cut by 0 bases, the J end by 1 base, with 9 bases between. The germline gives CDR1 ENHRY, CDR2 SYGVKD. The CDR3 runs 15 residues. The CDR3 region is CAISESGGENTEAFF. For the CDR3, the DNA is TGTGCCATCAGTGAGTCAGGAGGTGAGAACACTGAAGCTTTCTTT.

This chain connects TRBV28 to TRBJ2-3; the match to TRBD1 covers 7 bases. This CDR3 contains 13 residues. The germline V gene has CDR1 MDHEN and CDR2 SYDVKM. Trimming removed 7 bases from V and 3 bases from J; junction bases left unmatched: 4. CDR3 in DNA: TGTGCCAGCAAAGGGGGCTGGACAGATACGCAGTATTTT. This translates into CASKGGWTDTQYF.

This rearrangement joins TRBV5-1 to TRBJ2-7, with D unclear. CDR1 SGHRS and CDR2 YFSETQ come from the germline V gene. The CDR3 has 13 amino acids. V was cut by 5 bases and J by 4 bases, with 13 bases left in between. The CDR3 is CASRRNSAYEQYF. The CDR3, as DNA: TGCGCCAGCAGGCGGAATTCAGCTTACGAGCAGTACTTC.

The CDR3 here is CASSLGAGQGDEKLFF. The CDR3 DNA follows: TGCGCCAGCAGCTTGGGAGCGGGACAGGGAGATGAAAAACTGTTTTTT. The chain employs TRBV5-1 and TRBJ1-4; 9 positions match TRBD1. Germline lookup yields CDR1 SGHRS and CDR2 YFSETQ. V trimming: 0 bases; J trimming: 6 bases; junction bases outside the gene matches: 6. The CDR3 is 16 amino acids.

The rearrangement joins TRBV11-1 to TRBJ2-6; D might be TRBD1 (6 bases). CDR1 SGHAT and CDR2 FQDESV come from the germline V gene (reference sequence). The CDR3 sequence is 18 residues long. Trimming took off 3 bases at V and 0 bases at J, with 15 bases between the two ends. CDR3 sequence (DNA): TGTGCCAGCAGCTTGACAGGAGCGATGCCCTCTGGGGCCAACGTCCTGACTTTC. Its protein product is CASSLTGAMPSGANVLTF.

This clone was detected only a few times. The chain uses TRBV5-1 and TRBJ2-5; 10 bases are shared with TRBD2. CDR3 length: 16 amino acids. The trim removed 0 bases at V and 5 bases at J, leaving 7 bases unmatched. From germline, CDR1 is SGHRS and CDR2 YFSETQ. The CDR3 nucleotides read TGCGCCAGCAGCTTGGCGGCTAGCGGGAGTTGGGAGACCCAGTACTTC. Translated: CASSLAASGSWETQYF.

The V call is TRBV5-1, the J call TRBJ2-3; D unresolved. Deletions cut 1 base from V and 6 bases from J, with 12 bases between. CDR3 length equals 14 residues. Germline V lookup: CDR1 SGHRS, CDR2 YFSETQ. CDR3 nucleotide sequence: TGCGCCAGCAGCTTGACGGGTGGAGTCGATACGCAGTATTTT. Amino acids: CASSLTGGVDTQYF.

J is TRBJ2-1 and V is TRBV4-3; no clear D. CDR3 size: 14 residues. V was pared by 0 bases and J by 5 bases, with 8 bases between. CDR1 and CDR2 (germline): LGHNA, YSLEER. CDR3 in DNA: TGCGCCAGCAGCCAAGAATGGAGAAACAATGAGCAGTTCTTC. It is translated as CASSQEWRNNEQFF.

This rearrangement joins TRBV14 to TRBJ1-5; D possibly corresponds to TRBD1 (6 bases). CDR1 SGHDN and CDR2 FVKESK come from the germline V gene. There are 13 residues in the CDR3. V lost 6 bases and J lost 6, with 12 bases in between. CDR3 nucleotide sequence: TGTGCCAGCAGTTCCGGGGGGCCTCAGCCCCAGCATTTT. Protein: CASSSGGPQPQHF. The variable domain in full, completed from reference TRBV14 and TRBJ1-5, reads EAGVTQFPSHSVIEKGQTVTLRCDPISGHDNLYWYRRVMGKEIKFLLHFVKESKQDESGMPNNRFLAERTGGTYSTLKVQPAELEDSGVYFCASSSGGPQPQHFGDGTRLSIL.

Only one count was recorded for this clone. The V and J genes are TRBV11-3 and TRBJ1-2, with D possibly matching TRBD1 (6 bases). The CDR3 runs to 15 residues. Germline CDR1 SGHNT, CDR2 YENEEA. V lost 5 bases to trimming and J lost 0 bases, with 13 bases between them. The CDR3 loop is CASSPRGRSNYGYTF. The CDR3 DNA follows: TGTGCCAGCAGCCCCAGGGGACGATCTAACTATGGCTACACCTTC.

The chain is built from TRBV19 and TRBJ2-3, with D possibly TRBD2 on 6 matching bases. The germline gives CDR1 LNHDA, CDR2 SQIVND (reference sequence). Trimming took off 3 bases at V and 1 base at J, with 14 bases between the two ends. The CDR3 sequence is 16 residues long. The CDR3 coding sequence is TGTGCCAGTAGTATTTTAAGCGGGTCGGGCACAGATACGCAGTATTTT. This codes for CASSILSGSGTDTQYF.

The chain employs TRBV6-1 and TRBJ1-1; D is uncertain. Trimming took off 4 bases at V and 1 base at J, with 13 bases between the two ends. This CDR3 has 15 residues. The germline gives CDR1 MNHNS, CDR2 SASEGT. CDR3 DNA: TGTGCCAGCAGTGCTTCCACAGTAGGGAACACTGAAGCTTTCTTT. Encoded protein: CASSASTVGNTEAFF.